The T cell receptor (beta chain) described here comes from a study of neurological immune-mediated disorders. Overall study context: Among around 34 multiple sclerosis patients, around 31 were relapsing-remitting and 3 were secondary progressive.

TCRdb reprocessed the 5' RACE reads via MiXCR and lists one record per CDR3 protein. The sample holds some 120,000 distinct CDR3 sequences, about 3.4% seen once. This clonotype was picked up many times. Trimming cost V 1 base and J 9 bases, with 10 bases left between them. The V gene's germline CDR1 is DFQATT and CDR2 SNEGSKA (reference sequence). The CDR3 is 13 residues long. Source material: PBMCs. The clonotype originates from a woman younger than 45 with multiple sclerosis. This chain links TRBV20-1 with TRBJ1-6, with D tentatively TRBD1 (6 bases). The CDR3 here is CSARGGGLSPLHF. CDR3 coding DNA: TGCAGTGCTAGAGGGGGGGGGCTTTCACCCCTCCACTTT.